This entry lists 22 T cell receptor beta chains sequenced from one sample in a study of early T cells in non-severe SARS-CoV-2 infection. TCRdb reprocessed the 5' RACE reads via MiXCR and lists one record per CDR3 protein. The table shows more than 45,000 distinct CDR3 sequences, with roughly 12% occurring only once. Sequencing was performed on whole blood. The receptors shown here come from an adult who was a healthcare worker with PCR-confirmed SARS-CoV-2 infection or an uninfected control (not recorded which).

This clonotype was picked up a small number of times. This chain links TRBV28 with TRBJ1-2; the match to TRBD1 covers 7 bases. The germline V gene encodes CDR1 MDHEN and CDR2 SYDVKM. V shed 6 bases and J 4 bases; nucleotides not matched to a gene: 5. The CDR3 consists of 13 residues. The CDR3 region is CASRTGQIYGYTF. In DNA form, the CDR3 reads TGTGCCAGCAGGACGGGACAGATCTATGGCTACACCTTC.

The V and J genes are TRBV10-3 and TRBJ2-7; 7 bases align to TRBD1. V dropped 4 bases and J dropped 0; count of bases not matched to a gene: 3. Germline assignment: CDR1 ENHRY and CDR2 SYGVKD. The CDR3 is 14 amino acids. The CDR3, as DNA: TGTGCCATCAGTGTTGGGACAGACTCCTACGAGCAGTACTTC. Residues: CAISVGTDSYEQYF.

The table lists this clonotype with a few counts. The rearrangement uses TRBV12-3 or TRBV12-4 and TRBJ2-1; 13 nucleotides align to TRBD2. V gave up 8 bases and J gave up 7 bases; unmatched junction bases: 5. The CDR3 is 14 amino acids. The CDR3 here is CASRTSGSTNEQFF. The CDR3 bases are TGTGCCAGCCGGACTAGCGGGAGTACAAATGAGCAGTTCTTC.

This clonotype occurred a few times. CDR3 DNA: TGCGCCAGCAGCCGAGGGACAGGGGGTAACTACGAGCAGTACTTC. It translates to CASSRGTGGNYEQYF. The V gene is TRBV4-1, the J gene TRBJ2-7, with TRBD1 matching 11 bases. V was pared by 4 bases and J by 3 bases, with 5 bases of the junction left unmatched. CDR3 length: 15 residues. CDR1 is MGHRA, CDR2 YSYEKL, per germline.

This clonotype was observed a few times. The V and J genes are TRBV19 and TRBJ1-5; D may be TRBD1 (6 bases). CDR3 length equals 16 residues. Trimming cost V 4 bases and J 3 bases, with 16 bases left between them. CDR1 is LNHDA and CDR2 is SQIVND in the germline V gene (reference sequence). The CDR3 region is CASSSGGRGSNQPQHF. The CDR3 DNA reads TGTGCCAGTAGTAGCGGGGGCAGGGGATCCAATCAGCCCCAGCATTTT. The entire variable domain, with the rest obtained from reference TRBV19 and TRBJ1-5, is as follows: DGGITQSPKYLFRKEGQNVTLSCEQNLNHDAMYWYRQDPGQGLRLIYYSQIVNDFQKGDIAEGYSVSREKKESFPLTVTSAQKNPTAFYLCASSSGGRGSNQPQHFGDGTRLSIL.

This clonotype was recorded a few times. This sequence joins TRBV29-1 and TRBJ1-3, with no clear D. CDR1 SQVTM and CDR2 ANQGSEA come from the germline V gene. The CDR3 has 14 residues. V was clipped by 5 bases and J by 3 bases, with 14 bases between them. The CDR3 sequence: CSVLRRGFGNTIYF. As DNA, the CDR3 is TGCAGCGTTTTGCGGCGAGGGTTTGGAAACACCATATATTTT.

A few counts support this clonotype. The chain joins TRBV4-2 to TRBJ2-1; 9 bases align to TRBD1. Germline V gives CDR1 LGHNA, CDR2 YNFKEQ. Trimming removed 1 base from V and 7 bases from J; junction bases left unmatched: 5. This CDR3 has 15 residues. The CDR3 DNA sequence: TGTGCCAGCAGCCAAGGTCCCGGGACAGGGAATGAGCAGTTCTTC. Protein: CASSQGPGTGNEQFF.

The rearrangement uses TRBV15 and TRBJ2-1, with 14 bases that match TRBD2. After removal of 3 bases from V and 9 bases from J, the junction contained 4 bases not matched to a gene. This CDR3 has 15 amino acids. The V gene's germline CDR1 is LNHNV and CDR2 YYDKDF (reference sequence). CDR3 bases: TGTGCCACCAGCAGGGGACTAGCGGGAGCCATTGAGCAGTTCTTC. This translates into CATSRGLAGAIEQFF.

Only a few counts were recorded for this clonotype. The chain employs TRBV29-1 and TRBJ2-1; D remains ambiguous. The CDR3 runs 16 residues. Trimming left V 2 bases short and J 0 bases short, with 14 bases between. In germline, CDR1 is SQVTM, CDR2 ANQGSEA. For the CDR3, the DNA is TGCAGCGTTGAATGGATCGGGCGTAGCTCCTACAATGAGCAGTTCTTC. The encoded protein is CSVEWIGRSSYNEQFF.

The V gene is TRBV29-1, the J gene TRBJ1-2; D possibly corresponds to TRBD1 (5 bases). The V gene lost 4 bases and the J gene lost 2 bases, with 11 bases spanning the gap. The CDR3 length is 13 residues. Germline CDR1 reads SQVTM; CDR2 reads ANQGSEA. CDR3: CSVVQGPNYGYTF. The CDR3 bases are TGCAGCGTTGTTCAGGGACCCAACTATGGCTACACCTTC.

This chain connects TRBV20-1 to TRBJ1-5; D perhaps matches TRBD1 (5 bases). From germline, CDR1 is DFQATT and CDR2 SNEGSKA (reference sequence). The CDR3 runs to 13 residues. The germline V and J ends were trimmed by 4 bases and 3 bases, with 10 bases remaining between them. The CDR3 loop is CSAKGSNNQPQHF. CDR3 coding DNA: TGCAGTGCTAAGGGGTCCAACAATCAGCCCCAGCATTTT.

The chain combines TRBV5-8 with TRBJ2-1, with 8 nucleotides matching TRBD2. Germline CDR1 SGHTS, CDR2 YDEGEE. Trimming took 6 bases from V and 8 from J; bases not matched to a gene: 19. The CDR3 runs 17 residues. CDR3 DNA sequence: TGTGCCAGCACCTTTTTCGTGTTTGGGACTAGATTGGATGAGCAGTTCTTC. Protein product: CASTFFVFGTRLDEQFF. The whole variable domain, filled in from reference TRBV5-8 and TRBJ2-1, reads EAGVTQSPTHLIKTRGQQATLRCSPISGHTSVYWYQQALGLGLQFLLWYDEGEERNRGNFPPRFSGRQFPNYSSELNVNALELEDSALYLCASTFFVFGTRLDEQFFGPGTRLTVL.

The CDR3, as DNA: TGCAGTGCTAGTTCGACTGATTCGAGGCTAGCGGGAATAGATACGCAGTATTTT. Amino acids: CSASSTDSRLAGIDTQYF. The genes are TRBV20-1 and TRBJ2-3; TRBD2 matches at 9 bases. The CDR3 extends over 18 amino acids. V lost 3 bases to trimming and J lost 5 bases; unmatched junction nucleotides: 18. Germline values: CDR1 DFQATT, CDR2 SNEGSKA (reference sequence).

This clonotype was counted between two and nine times. This rearrangement joins TRBV24-1 to TRBJ2-5, with TRBD2 as a possible D gene (5 bases). V gave up 7 bases and J gave up 4 bases, with 12 bases separating them. Germline V gene sequence: CDR1 KGHDR, CDR2 SFDVKD. CDR3 length: 13 amino acids. In DNA, the CDR3 is TGTGCCACCAGCGGCACGGGAAGAGAGACCCAGTACTTC. Translating gives CATSGTGRETQYF.

This clonotype was detected ten times or more. V and J are TRBV6-5 and TRBJ1-6, with D perhaps matching TRBD1 (5 bases). The V and J ends lost 7 bases and 8 bases respectively, with 12 bases between them. This CDR3 region has 13 residues. Germline lookup yields CDR1 MNHEY and CDR2 SVGAGI. In DNA, the CDR3 is TGTGCCAGCACAAGGGAAGGGGATTCACCCCTCCACTTT. It translates to CASTREGDSPLHF.

This chain's CDR3 is CASSPGLGVGELFF. The CDR3 region has the DNA TGTGCCAGCAGCCCCGGCCTGGGGGTCGGGGAGCTGTTTTTT. The chain combines TRBV11-2 with TRBJ2-2, with D tentatively TRBD1 or TRBD2 (5 bases each). The CDR3 totals 14 residues. Trimming cost V 5 bases and J 7 bases, with 14 bases left between them. CDR1 and CDR2 (germline): SGHAT, FQNNGV. The whole variable domain, filled in from reference TRBV11-2 and TRBJ2-2, reads EAGVAQSPRYKIIEKRQSVAFWCNPISGHATLYWYQQILGQGPKLLIQFQNNGVVDDSQLPKDRFSAERLKGVDSTLKIQPAKLEDSAVYLCASSPGLGVGELFFGEGSRLTVL.

There are many counts of this clonotype. This rearrangement joins TRBV10-3 to TRBJ2-7; a possible D gene is TRBD2 (6 bases). The germline V gene encodes CDR1 ENHRY and CDR2 SYGVKD. V was cut by 6 bases and J by 1 base, with 10 bases left in between. There are 13 residues in the CDR3. For the CDR3, the DNA is TGTGCCATCAGCCCTAGCGAATCCTACGAGCAGTACTTC. Translating gives CAISPSESYEQYF.

The chain employs TRBV28 and TRBJ2-5, with D possibly TRBD1 on 6 matching bases. V lost 2 bases, J lost 1 base, and 8 bases lay in between. Germline lookup yields CDR1 MDHEN and CDR2 SYDVKM. The CDR3 extends over 14 amino acids. The CDR3 loop reads CASSLGGRQETQYF. The CDR3 DNA sequence: TGTGCCAGCAGTTTAGGGGGCCGCCAAGAGACCCAGTACTTC. The complete variable domain, with remaining parts taken from reference TRBV28 and TRBJ2-5, reads DVKVTQSSRYLVKRTGEKVFLECVQDMDHENMFWYRQDPGLGLRLIYFSYDVKMKEKGDIPEGYSVSREKKERFSLILESASTNQTSMYLCASSLGGRQETQYFGPGTRLLVL.

This clonotype came up once. CDR3 sequence: CAIATSFEQFF. The DNA of the CDR3 is TGTGCCATCGCGACTAGTTTTGAGCAGTTCTTC. The genes are TRBV28 and TRBJ2-1; TRBD2 might be the D (6 bases). V was shortened by 10 bases and J by 9 bases, with 13 bases between the two germline ends. CDR3 length: 11 residues. Germline V lookup: CDR1 MDHEN, CDR2 SYDVKM. Full variable domain (remainder filled in from reference TRBV28 and TRBJ2-1): DVKVTQSSRYLVKRTGEKVFLECVQDMDHENMFWYRQDPGLGLRLIYFSYDVKMKEKGDIPEGYSVSREKKERFSLILESASTNQTSMYLCAIATSFEQFFGPGTRLTVL.

The chain is built from TRBV28 and TRBJ2-5; D may correspond to TRBD1 or TRBD2 (5 bases each). The CDR3 length is 14 residues. Germline values: CDR1 MDHEN, CDR2 SYDVKM. Between the trimmed V and J ends, which lost 6 bases and 2 bases, there was a span of 13 bases. As DNA, the CDR3 is TGTGCCAGCAGCCGAGTTGAGGGGCAAGAGACCCAGTACTTC. This gives the protein CASSRVEGQETQYF.

This clonotype has just a few counts. The rearrangement joins TRBV20-1 to TRBJ2-1; 9 bases align to TRBD2. The V gene's germline CDR1 is DFQATT and CDR2 SNEGSKA (reference sequence). Trimming took 3 bases from V and 6 from J; bases not matched to a gene: 9. This CDR3 is 15 amino acids long. The CDR3 DNA is TGCAGTGCTAGGACTGCGACTAGCGGAGTCAATGAGCAGTTCTTC. Its protein product is CSARTATSGVNEQFF.

This clonotype was counted a few times. V is TRBV12-3 or TRBV12-4 and J is TRBJ2-3, with D hard to call. The CDR3 loop spans 13 amino acids. The ends were cut back, 7 bases at V and 2 bases at J, with 10 bases in the middle. CDR3: CASTPPSTDTQYF. The DNA of the CDR3 is TGTGCCAGCACCCCGCCGTCCACAGATACGCAGTATTTT.